The clone carrying this TCR beta chain came up once. An input of roughly 0.45 to 1 ug of RNA was subjected to reverse transcription using random hexamers. The CDR3 of TCR beta was amplified by immunoSEQ multiplex PCR across 54 Vbeta and 13 Jbeta. MiXCR, applied by TCRdb to the immunoSEQ multiplex PCR reads, yields one record per CDR3 protein. The sample lists under 300,000 distinct CDR3 sequences, 90% to 96% occurring once. The sample comes from a study of CD8 T cells in Susac syndrome. On the study more broadly: Patients with Susac syndrome who were sequenced included five or six with active disease and under ten in remission.

The CDR3 is 13 amino acids. V shed 6 bases and J shed 4 bases, with 13 bases lying between them. Per the germline V gene, CDR1 is DFQATT and CDR2 is SNEGSKA (reference sequence). The receptor comes from a human donor with Susac syndrome. V is TRBV20-1 and J is TRBJ1-3; unclear D gene. The sequencing sample was made of CD4+ T cells from PBMCs. In DNA form, the CDR3 reads TGCAGTGCGACATCTATAGGAGGAAACACCATATATTTT. Translation gives CSATSIGGNTIYF.